The T cell receptor beta chain under discussion was sequenced for a study of T cells in Graves' hyperthyroidism and ophthalmopathy (dated by TCRdb to about 2019). Some background on the complete study: Peripheral blood was sampled at the time of initial diagnosis, prior to any treatment. A discovery cohort of about a hundred patients, roughly 40 with Graves' ophthalmopathy and under 60 with stable Graves' hyperthyroidism, was used to find distinguishing TCR V-J signatures. Whether ophthalmopathy could be predicted prospectively was tested in an independent validation cohort made up of 18 hyperthyroidism patients plus 17 patients who later progressed to ophthalmopathy. The 95 to 100 discovery patients were divided at random into training and test sets in a 7:3 ratio. Thyroid tissue and blood T-cell repertoires from about six Graves' hyperthyroidism patients were also compared in the study. After sampling, hyperthyroidism patients received methimazole starting at 30 mg daily, and ophthalmopathy patients received high-dose intravenous methylprednisolone. The paper reports TCR Vbeta CDR3 sequencing of roughly 140 peripheral blood samples: under 45 ophthalmopathy, fewer than 85 hyperthyroidism and around 17 progressor patients. General findings and caveats noted by the study authors: During validation, the model predicted progression to ophthalmopathy a median of roughly six months ahead of onset, with approximately 71% sensitivity and 72.22% specificity. A model built on a 13 V-J signature distinguished ophthalmopathy from stable hyperthyroidism, reaching over 85% sensitivity and around 81% specificity in cross-validation and 80%/75% in testing. No statistical method was used to set the sample size in advance, and investigators knew the group allocation. Most expanded thyroid clonotypes (frequency above 0.001) were also detected in blood, suggesting blood repertoires may reflect thyroid immune responses.

The TCR beta CDR3 regions were amplified from the RNA transcripts. The TCR CDR3 was subjected to a first round of RT-PCR using the HTBI primer set and the Qiagen OneStep RT-PCR kit. Libraries were constructed in a second round of multiplex PCR, after which size selection and purification were performed. The libraries were sequenced on an Illumina HiSeq2000 using paired-end 100 bp reads. The source study handled its data this way. SOAPnuke was used to process the raw data, throwing out any read that contained adapters or uncalled bases, had a mean Phred below 15, or lacked an exact constant-primer or identifier match. COPE v1.2.5 was used to merge high-quality paired reads, and clonotypes were defined as unique nucleotide sequences. Clonotypes were aligned to IMGT TRBV, TRBD and TRBJ reference segments using MiTCR v1.1. The analysis was restricted to V-J combinations with a frequency above 0.0001, which together covered around 99% of the repertoires. A TCS score was defined as the ratio between F50 (clonal expansion) and ExV (chaos), using BLOSUM62-based TCRdist between CDR3 peptides within each V-J. Welch's t-statistics and random forest reduced fewer than 600 V-J features to some 14, which were used in a naive Bayes classifier (R e1071). Starting from the raw public reads, TCRdb applied fastp trimming at Q25, assembled clones with MiXCR and retained in-frame beta chains. Here each entry gathers all rows of one CDR3 protein and keeps the most common genes and DNA. The V and J calls follow TCRdb's processing rather than the paper's. Counted in this sample were fewer than 400,000 distinct CDR3 sequences; roughly 25% of them appeared once. 73% of the sample belongs to the ten largest clones.

On this clonotype: Its antigen remains undetermined. No base quality values were provided; no much bigger clone lies one nucleotide off.

Graves' hyperthyroidism was defined as stable when no progression to ophthalmopathy occurred over 18 months of follow-up. Hyperthyroidism patients were newly diagnosed, had a disease duration of under 2 months, and were aged 18 to 65 years. Any patient with an uncontrolled infection, another autoimmune disease, pregnancy or lactation was excluded. Diagnoses relied on clinical symptoms, serum thyroxine and TRAb, thyroid ultrasound and orbital computed tomography. Ficoll-Paque density gradient centrifugation was used to isolate PBMCs from approximately 10 ml of fresh peripheral blood. Trizol reagent was used to extract total RNA, and RNA quality was then checked on an Agilent 2100 Bioanalyzer. V lost 10 bases and J lost 1 base, and the count of bases not matched to a germline gene is 7. CDR1 is given as LNHDA and CDR2 as SQIVND, both from the germline V gene (reference sequence). Including cysteine and phenylalanine, the CDR3 has 14 amino acids. Only the CDR3 part of the read is kept: 42 bases, read in frame from the first base.

The chain is encoded by TRBV19 joined to TRBJ2-3; 8 bases in between match TRBD2. This clonotype originated in a man aged 50-60 years with Graves' hyperthyroidism. Sequenced material: blood. The CDR3 protein sequence reads: CATSTSGGTDTQYF. The DNA sequence is as follows: TGTGCCACCTCAACTAGCGGCGGCACAGATACGCAGTATTTT.